The 29 T cell receptor beta chains listed next were all sequenced from one sample in a study of T cell repertoires in cytomegalovirus infection. Via MiXCR, TCRdb re-called the reads, giving one row per CDR3 protein. The sample has 300,000 to 450,000 distinct CDR3 sequences, 15% to 20% seen once. The sample consisted of PBMCs. Receptors originate from a human donor in good health (CMV status not recorded). Some clones in this sample may be carry-over from other donors' samples.

The gene calls are TRBV19 and TRBJ1-4, with TRBD1 as a possible D gene (6 bases). Trimming took off 6 bases at V and 8 bases at J, with 19 bases between the two ends. Germline V gene lookup returns CDR1 LNHDA and CDR2 SQIVND (reference sequence). The CDR3 is 15 amino acids. The CDR3 spells CASSPSGGLQEKLFF. The DNA of the CDR3 is TGTGCCAGTAGCCCATCGGGGGGGCTACAAGAAAAACTGTTTTTT.

The rearrangement joins TRBV15 to TRBJ1-5; 12 bases are a match to TRBD1. The CDR3 contains 16 residues. The germline CDR1 and CDR2 sequences are LNHNV and YYDKDF (reference sequence). After removal of 1 base from V and 11 bases from J, the junction contained 9 bases not matched to a gene. The CDR3 DNA sequence: TGTGCCACCAGCAGAGGAGGCGGGACAGGGGGCCAAACCCAGCATTTT. Protein: CATSRGGGTGGQTQHF.

This sequence joins TRBV7-9 and TRBJ1-4; 7 nucleotides agree with TRBD1. V shed 3 bases and J 8 bases; nucleotides not matched to a gene: 12. The germline V gene has CDR1 SEHNR and CDR2 FQNEAQ (reference sequence). CDR3 length: 16 amino acids. The CDR3 sequence: CASSFNRGQLNEKLFF. In DNA, the CDR3 is TGTGCCAGCAGCTTCAACAGGGGCCAATTGAACGAAAAACTGTTTTTT. The full variable domain, completed using reference TRBV7-9 and TRBJ1-4, is DTGVSQNPRHKITKRGQNVTFRCDPISEHNRLYWYRQTLGQGPEFLTYFQNEAQLEKSRLLSDRFSAERPKGSFSTLEIQRTEQGDSAMYLCASSFNRGQLNEKLFFGSGTQLSVL.

The chain couples TRBV29-1 to TRBJ1-3, with D unclear. This CDR3 spans 15 amino acids. V was clipped by 4 bases and J by 2 bases, with 15 bases between them. CDR1 SQVTM and CDR2 ANQGSEA come from the germline V gene. The CDR3 spells CSVGMGNDPGNTIYF. The DNA for the CDR3 is TGCAGCGTTGGTATGGGGAACGATCCTGGAAACACCATATATTTT.

This clonotype was detected only a few times. The chain has TRBV19 and TRBJ2-5, with D maybe TRBD2 (6 bases). Germline V lookup: CDR1 LNHDA, CDR2 SQIVND (reference sequence). The V end was cut by 0 bases, the J end by 3 bases, with 8 bases between. CDR3 length equals 14 residues. CDR3 in amino acids: CASSIEKREETQYF. In DNA, the CDR3 is TGTGCCAGTAGTATAGAAAAGCGGGAAGAGACCCAGTACTTC.

J is TRBJ2-1 and V is TRBV29-1, with 8 nucleotides matching TRBD2. The CDR3 contains 16 residues. The ends lost 4 bases at V and 0 bases at J; junction bases unmatched: 8. Germline loops: CDR1 SQVTM, CDR2 ANQGSEA. The CDR3: CSVVDSGVSSYNEQFF. CDR3 DNA sequence: TGCAGCGTTGTGGATAGCGGGGTCAGCTCCTACAATGAGCAGTTCTTC.

This clonotype was detected ten times or more. The chain joins TRBV7-9 to TRBJ1-2; D is possibly TRBD1 (5 bases). CDR1 is SEHNR, CDR2 FQNEAQ, per germline (reference sequence). There are 15 residues in the CDR3. V was clipped by 5 bases and J by 7 bases, with 20 bases between them. The CDR3 DNA sequence: TGTGCCAGCAGCAAGAGCGACCGGGACCCTCGTGGCTACACCTTC. The encoded protein is CASSKSDRDPRGYTF.

This clonotype appeared once. This chain links TRBV18 with TRBJ2-1; possibly TRBD2 for D (5 bases). In germline, CDR1 is KGHSH, CDR2 LQKENI. The CDR3 totals 13 residues. Trimming shortened V by 3 bases and J by 5 bases, and 8 bases separated the two germline ends. This CDR3 is CASSPGLDNEQFF. CDR3 in DNA: TGTGCCAGCTCACCCGGACTGGACAATGAGCAGTTCTTC.

This clonotype was detected only a few times. The chain is built from TRBV6-2 or TRBV6-3 and TRBJ2-7; 7 bases are shared with TRBD2. With V trimmed by 5 bases and J by 5 bases, 12 bases remained unmatched. CDR3 size: 15 residues. Germline values: CDR1 MNHEY, CDR2 SVGEGT. As DNA, the CDR3 is TGTGCCAGCAGTCCAGAGCGGGGAGTATGGGACGAGCAGTACTTC. Encoded protein: CASSPERGVWDEQYF.

The chain joins TRBV6-5 to TRBJ2-1; TRBD2 matches 8 bases. CDR1 is MNHEY and CDR2 is SVGAGI in the germline V gene. V was pared by 2 bases and J by 4 bases, with 4 bases of the junction left unmatched. CDR3 length: 15 amino acids. This CDR3 is CASSYGLAEYNEQFF. The CDR3 DNA sequence: TGTGCCAGCAGTTACGGACTAGCTGAATACAATGAGCAGTTCTTC.

This clonotype was found many times. The chain combines TRBV7-9 with TRBJ1-3; D not certain. V lost 7 bases and J 4 bases, leaving 11 bases between the germline ends. The V gene's germline CDR1 is SEHNR and CDR2 FQNEAQ (reference sequence). The CDR3 loop spans 13 amino acids. The CDR3 bases are TGTGCCAGCACCTACACCCCCGGAAACACCATATATTTT. Protein product: CASTYTPGNTIYF.

This clonotype turned up a few times. V gene TRBV12-3 or TRBV12-4 combines with J gene TRBJ2-1, with TRBD2 matching over 7 bases. This CDR3 spans 15 amino acids. V lost 3 bases to trimming and J lost 3 bases; unmatched junction nucleotides: 5. Here the CDR3 DNA reads TGTGCCAGCAGTTTGCGGGACTATCTCTACAATGAGCAGTTCTTC. The encoded protein is CASSLRDYLYNEQFF.

This clonotype was detected ten times or more. The chain employs TRBV12-3 or TRBV12-4 and TRBJ2-7, with no clear D. Trimming shortened V by 4 bases and J by 6 bases, and 13 bases separated the two germline ends. There are 13 residues in the CDR3. CDR3 DNA sequence: TGTGCCAGCAGTTCCGGGCCCAGGACCGAGCAGTACTTC. Translation gives CASSSGPRTEQYF.

This clonotype has just a few counts. V gene TRBV10-3 combines with J gene TRBJ2-7; maybe TRBD1 (6 bases). CDR3 size: 15 residues. V lost 5 bases and J lost 3, with 17 bases in between. CDR1 ENHRY and CDR2 SYGVKD come from the germline V gene. Written as DNA, the CDR3 is TGTGCCATCAGTTCGGCCGGGGACACTAGCTACGAGCAGTACTTC. The encoded protein is CAISSAGDTSYEQYF.

In its sample, this clonotype was seen a few times. V and J are TRBV6-5 and TRBJ1-6; D gene uncertain. Trimming removed 6 bases from V and 9 bases from J, with 12 bases in between. Germline V CDR1 and CDR2: MNHEY, SVGAGI. The CDR3 has 13 residues. The CDR3 reads CASRRTVGSPLHF. CDR3 nucleotide sequence: TGTGCCAGCAGGCGGACGGTTGGTTCACCCCTCCACTTT.

This clonotype appeared many times. The chain combines TRBV12-3 or TRBV12-4 with TRBJ1-1; D uncertain. With 5 bases removed from V and 0 bases from J, the gap between germline ends came to 7 bases. The CDR3 totals 13 residues. The CDR3 spells CASSRNLNTEAFF. The CDR3 DNA sequence: TGTGCCAGCAGTCGAAACTTGAACACTGAAGCTTTCTTT.

This clonotype was detected a few times. The chain uses TRBV20-1 and TRBJ2-3, with D maybe TRBD1 (6 bases). Trimming stripped 1 base from V and 1 base from J, with 12 bases between. CDR1 is DFQATT, CDR2 SNEGSKA, per germline (reference sequence). The CDR3 spans 15 residues. The CDR3 sequence is CSARVTGHRTDTQYF. The CDR3 bases are TGCAGTGCTAGAGTAACGGGACACCGCACAGATACGCAGTATTTT.

V is TRBV28 and J is TRBJ1-1; D is uncertain. The CDR3 consists of 13 residues. Germline V CDR1 and CDR2: MDHEN, SYDVKM. V lost 2 bases and J lost 8, with 12 bases in between. The CDR3 loop reads CASSLSQLVEAFF. The CDR3 DNA is TGTGCCAGCAGTTTAAGTCAGTTAGTCGAAGCTTTCTTT.

The chain is built from TRBV7-9 and TRBJ2-7; TRBD1 agrees at 7 bases. The CDR3 spans 17 residues. Trimming removed 2 bases from V and 4 bases from J; junction bases left unmatched: 14. The V gene's germline CDR1 is SEHNR and CDR2 FQNEAQ (reference sequence). CDR3 region: CASSLIEAQGEFYEQYF. The CDR3 DNA reads TGTGCCAGCAGCTTAATCGAGGCCCAGGGGGAATTTTACGAGCAGTACTTC. The full variable domain, rest sourced from reference TRBV7-9 and TRBJ2-7, is DTGVSQNPRHKITKRGQNVTFRCDPISEHNRLYWYRQTLGQGPEFLTYFQNEAQLEKSRLLSDRFSAERPKGSFSTLEIQRTEQGDSAMYLCASSLIEAQGEFYEQYFGPGTRLTVT.

V and J are TRBV19 and TRBJ1-2; 7 bases match TRBD1. This CDR3 has 16 amino acids. Germline CDR1 is LNHDA and CDR2 is SQIVND (reference sequence). The V segment lost 7 bases and the J segment 5 bases; nucleotides outside the gene matches: 16. The CDR3 DNA follows: TGTGCCAGTACTCCGGGACAGCAGCCTAAACCGTATGGCTACACCTTC. This encodes CASTPGQQPKPYGYTF.

This clonotype has a count of ten or more. The CDR3 nucleotides read TGTGCCAGCAGCCCACCCCCCGGCGGCAATGAAGCTTTCTTT. Its protein is CASSPPPGGNEAFF. The chain has TRBV11-2 and TRBJ1-1; D is unresolved. Germline loops: CDR1 SGHAT, CDR2 FQNNGV. The CDR3 has 14 residues. V was cut by 5 bases and J by 7 bases, with 17 bases left in between. The full variable domain, in which reference TRBV11-2 and TRBJ1-1 provide the parts outside the CDR3, is EAGVAQSPRYKIIEKRQSVAFWCNPISGHATLYWYQQILGQGPKLLIQFQNNGVVDDSQLPKDRFSAERLKGVDSTLKIQPAKLEDSAVYLCASSPPPGGNEAFFGQGTRLTVV.

This sequence joins TRBV4-3 and TRBJ2-7; the D gene is possibly TRBD1 (5 bases). The CDR3 totals 17 residues. Germline assignment: CDR1 LGHNA and CDR2 YSLEER. The ends were cut back, 0 bases at V and 4 bases at J, with 19 bases in the middle. The CDR3 bases are TGCGCCAGCAGCCAAGACGGAACAGGCTCAGTTTCATACGAGCAGTACTTC. Translation: CASSQDGTGSVSYEQYF.

This clonotype was seen at least ten times. CDR3 in DNA: TGTGCCAGCAGCTATAAAGGGACAGTCACCTACGAGCAGTACTTC. Translated: CASSYKGTVTYEQYF. The genes are TRBV7-2 and TRBJ2-7, with 7 bases aligning to TRBD1. Germline V gene data show CDR1 as SGHTA and CDR2 as FQGNSA. V was clipped by 4 bases and J by 2 bases; unmatched bases: 8. The CDR3 covers 15 residues. Together with reference TRBV7-2 and TRBJ2-7, the CDR3 gives the full variable domain: GAGVSQSPSNKVTEKGKDVELRCDPISGHTALYWYRQSLGQGLEFLIYFQGNSAPDKSGLPSDRFSAERTGGSVSTLTIQRTQQEDSAVYLCASSYKGTVTYEQYFGPGTRLTVT.

V gene TRBV12-3 or TRBV12-4 combines with J gene TRBJ1-1; 12 positions match TRBD1. Trimming took 5 bases from V and 8 from J; bases not matched to a gene: 9. The CDR3 has 15 residues. This CDR3 reads CASSPLTGTGGEAFF. The CDR3 DNA reads as TGTGCCAGCAGTCCACTTACCGGGACAGGGGGCGAAGCTTTCTTT.

In its sample, this clonotype was seen many times. This sequence joins TRBV27 and TRBJ2-5, with D tentatively TRBD1 or TRBD2 (5 bases each). CDR3 size: 16 residues. Germline V CDR1 and CDR2: MNHEY, SMNVEV (reference sequence). V was pared by 8 bases and J by 0 bases, with 19 bases between. The DNA for the CDR3 is TGTGCCAGCCAGGAGGCAGGGCGGCCCTACCAAGAGACCCAGTACTTC. Translating it yields CASQEAGRPYQETQYF.

V gene TRBV7-2 combines with J gene TRBJ2-5; the D is unclear. This CDR3 has 13 amino acids. Trimming removed 5 bases from V and 5 bases from J, with 12 bases in between. CDR1 SGHTA and CDR2 FQGNSA come from the germline V gene. CDR3 coding DNA: TGTGCCAGCAGCGAAGGCTCCGGGGAGACCCAGTACTTC. Protein product: CASSEGSGETQYF.

This clonotype was seen a handful of times. The chain employs TRBV20-1 and TRBJ2-3; 8 nucleotides match TRBD1. The ends lost 3 bases at V and 4 bases at J; junction bases unmatched: 6. The germline V gene has CDR1 DFQATT and CDR2 SNEGSKA (reference sequence). This CDR3 spans 14 amino acids. This CDR3 reads CSARDRVGADTQYF. DNA of the CDR3: TGCAGTGCTAGGGACAGGGTGGGGGCAGATACGCAGTATTTT.

The table lists this clonotype with many counts. The chain links TRBV7-2 to TRBJ2-7; 8 positions agree with TRBD1. CDR3 length equals 14 residues. Germline V lookup: CDR1 SGHTA, CDR2 FQGNSA. Unmatched junction bases numbered 5, after V lost 4 bases and J lost 3 bases. The CDR3 sequence is CASSSITGGYEQYF. CDR3 DNA: TGTGCCAGCAGCTCAATTACAGGGGGCTACGAGCAGTACTTC.

Only a few counts were recorded for this clonotype. This chain joins TRBV20-1 and TRBJ2-3; 10 nucleotides align to TRBD2. Germline V gives CDR1 DFQATT, CDR2 SNEGSKA (reference sequence). Losses at the gene ends were 6 bases for V and 3 bases for J; bases not matched to a gene: 6. This CDR3 region has 14 residues. In nucleotides, the CDR3 is TGCAGTGCCCTACTAGCGGGACGAACAGATACGCAGTATTTT. Its translation is CSALLAGRTDTQYF.